One sample yielded the 28 T cell receptor beta chains listed below, sequenced in a study of T-cell reconstitution after alpha-beta-depleted transplantation in children. TCRbeta library construction was performed incorporating unique molecular identifiers. TCRdb reprocessed the PCR reads via MiXCR and lists one record per CDR3 protein. Of 350,000 to 450,000 distinct CDR3 sequences detected, roughly 20% appear once; the ten largest clones hold 3.5% to 4%. Here the sequenced sample was PBMCs from the stem cell graft donor, taken from the stem cell graft. The receptors were sampled from a human donor who donated a stem cell graft to a child with acute myeloid leukemia.

This rearrangement joins TRBV5-1 to TRBJ1-1, with D possibly TRBD1 on 5 matching bases. The CDR3 consists of 15 residues. Germline-derived CDR1 and CDR2 are SGHRS and YFSETQ. Trimming shortened V by 6 bases and J by 4 bases, and 19 bases separated the two germline ends. The CDR3 reads CASTPGGGVGTEAFF. The CDR3 nucleotides read TGCGCCAGCACTCCAGGCGGGGGAGTGGGCACTGAAGCTTTCTTT.

This clonotype was recorded many times. This chain joins TRBV29-1 and TRBJ1-1; perhaps TRBD1 as D (5 bases). Germline V gene data show CDR1 as SQVTM and CDR2 as ANQGSEA. Trimming removed 0 bases at V and 2 bases at J, with 16 bases between. The CDR3 runs 16 residues. This CDR3 reads CSVEDGRGWSNTEAFF. The CDR3 DNA is TGCAGCGTTGAAGATGGGAGGGGATGGAGTAACACTGAAGCTTTCTTT.

The rearrangement joins TRBV4-2 to TRBJ1-4; possible D gene TRBD1, 6 bases. The germline V gene encodes CDR1 LGHNA and CDR2 YNFKEQ. V gave up 7 bases and J gave up 2 bases, with 17 bases separating them. The CDR3 is 16 amino acids. Here the CDR3 reads CASNMRGVATNEKLFF. DNA for the CDR3: TGTGCCAGCAACATGAGGGGGGTAGCGACTAATGAAAAACTGTTTTTT.

This clonotype was seen a handful of times. The chain carries TRBV5-1 and TRBJ1-2, with D possibly TRBD1 on 5 matching bases. Trimming took 0 bases from V and 1 from J, leaving 16 bases between them. CDR1 is SGHRS and CDR2 is YFSETQ in the germline V gene. There are 17 residues in the CDR3. The CDR3 DNA reads as TGCGCCAGCAGCTTGGTGTCAGGGACTACTAATAACTATGGCTACACCTTC. Its protein is CASSLVSGTTNNYGYTF.

The chain combines TRBV20-1 with TRBJ2-1; 8 bases are a match to TRBD2. Trimming at V came to 5 bases and at J to 5 bases, leaving 8 bases not matched to a gene. The CDR3 loop spans 14 amino acids. The germline V gene has CDR1 DFQATT and CDR2 SNEGSKA (reference sequence). The CDR3 spells CSASTSGLHNEQFF. The DNA for the CDR3 is TGCAGTGCTTCTACTAGCGGTCTCCACAATGAGCAGTTCTTC.

The table lists this clonotype with many counts. The chain employs TRBV6-1 and TRBJ1-5; D gene uncertain. Trimming took 4 bases from V and 3 from J, leaving 7 bases between them. The CDR3 extends over 13 amino acids. Germline V gene sequence: CDR1 MNHNS, CDR2 SASEGT. The DNA of the CDR3 is TGTGCCAGCAGTGTGGGAGACAATCAGCCCCAGCATTTT. This encodes CASSVGDNQPQHF.

The chain uses TRBV6-1 and TRBJ2-3; TRBD1 aligns across 8 bases. This CDR3 is built from 14 residues. The germline gives CDR1 MNHNS, CDR2 SASEGT. Trimming removed 8 bases from V and 6 bases from J; junction bases left unmatched: 10. This CDR3 is CASARDRTADTQYF. CDR3 sequence (DNA): TGTGCCAGCGCTAGGGACAGGACGGCGGATACGCAGTATTTT.

This clonotype turned up a few times. The V and J genes are TRBV4-1 and TRBJ2-1; D may be TRBD2 (6 bases). The CDR3 is 16 residues long. Trimming removed 3 bases from V and 4 bases from J, with 16 bases in between. Germline CDR1 reads MGHRA; CDR2 reads YSYEKL. As DNA, the CDR3 is TGCGCCAGCAGCCAGGGCGCAAGCGGGTGGTACAATGAGCAGTTCTTC. The encoded protein is CASSQGASGWYNEQFF.

V gene TRBV24-1 combines with J gene TRBJ2-7; D is tentatively TRBD1 or TRBD2 (5 bases each). V was pared by 4 bases and J by 2 bases, with 14 bases between. The CDR3 covers 15 residues. From germline, CDR1 is KGHDR and CDR2 SFDVKD. The CDR3 DNA is TGTGCCACCAGTGACATCCGGGACGGAGCCTACGAGCAGTACTTC. It yields the protein CATSDIRDGAYEQYF.

J is TRBJ2-2 and V is TRBV12-3 or TRBV12-4; perhaps TRBD1 as D (6 bases). This CDR3 is 15 amino acids long. The V end lost 3 bases, the J end lost 4 bases, and 12 bases lay between the germline ends. In DNA, the CDR3 is TGTGCCAGCAGTTTCAGGGGAGTGTCCACCGGGGAGCTGTTTTTT. Translating gives CASSFRGVSTGELFF.

The V and J genes are TRBV20-1 and TRBJ2-7; 9 bases match TRBD1. V gave up 3 bases and J gave up 2 bases; unmatched junction bases: 8. The CDR3 is 15 amino acids. Germline V CDR1 and CDR2: DFQATT, SNEGSKA (reference sequence). The CDR3 loop is CSARGSGQGTYEQYF. The CDR3 region has the DNA TGCAGTGCTAGGGGGTCGGGACAGGGAACCTACGAGCAGTACTTC.

Ten or more counts support this clonotype. The rearrangement joins TRBV25-1 to TRBJ2-7, with D unclear. The CDR3 has 13 residues. Per germline, CDR1 MGHDK and CDR2 SYGVNS. V lost 1 base to trimming and J lost 0 bases, with 4 bases between them. Here the CDR3 reads CASSESLSYEQYF. In DNA, the CDR3 is TGTGCCAGCAGTGAATCCCTCTCCTACGAGCAGTACTTC.

J is TRBJ2-1 and V is TRBV11-2; TRBD2 matches 10 bases. V lost 5 bases and J lost 6; bases outside the gene matches: 10. CDR3 size: 16 residues. Germline V gives CDR1 SGHAT, CDR2 FQNNGV. The CDR3 DNA is TGTGCCAGCAGCCCCAACCCTAGCGGGAGTGGCAATGAGCAGTTCTTC. Its protein is CASSPNPSGSGNEQFF.

This clonotype was picked up one time. This sequence joins TRBV6-6 and TRBJ2-1; D unclear. The CDR3 is made up of 13 amino acids. The V end was cut by 7 bases, the J end by 8 bases, with 15 bases between. Germline CDR1 MNHNY, CDR2 SVGAGI (reference sequence). The CDR3 sequence: CASISHVSYEQFF. CDR3 nucleotides: TGTGCCAGCATCAGCCATGTTAGCTATGAGCAGTTCTTC.

This clonotype was found a few times. The rearrangement joins TRBV12-3 or TRBV12-4 to TRBJ2-1; no clear D gene. Trimming removed 1 base at V and 8 bases at J, with 9 bases between. The CDR3 sequence is 13 residues long. The CDR3: CASSLGQKDEQFF. CDR3 nucleotides: TGTGCCAGCAGTTTAGGTCAGAAAGATGAGCAGTTCTTC.

This chain joins TRBV20-1 and TRBJ1-4, with 9 bases lining up with TRBD1. J lost 7 bases, V lost 0 bases, and 6 bases had no gene match. The V gene's germline CDR1 is DFQATT and CDR2 SNEGSKA (reference sequence). The CDR3 length is 15 residues. The DNA of the CDR3 is TGCAGTGCTAGAGATCTGACAGGGGGAGTTGAAAAACTGTTTTTT. Protein sequence: CSARDLTGGVEKLFF.

This clonotype has only one observation. The chain carries TRBV4-3 and TRBJ2-3; D is uncertain. This CDR3 is built from 15 residues. Per germline, CDR1 LGHNA and CDR2 YSLEER. Deletions cut 0 bases from V and 0 bases from J, with 7 bases between. CDR3 loop: CASSQDLMSTDTQYF. The CDR3 DNA is TGCGCCAGCAGCCAAGATTTAATGAGCACAGATACGCAGTATTTT.

This chain links TRBV4-1 with TRBJ2-1, with unresolved D. The V gene's germline CDR1 is MGHRA and CDR2 YSYEKL. Trimming removed 5 bases from V and 9 bases from J, with 23 bases in between. The CDR3 consists of 16 residues. The CDR3 DNA reads as TGCGCCAGCAGCGCGACACTCTCGGATTGGAGAGGTGAGCAGTTCTTC. This translates into CASSATLSDWRGEQFF.

The rearrangement joins TRBV7-2 to TRBJ1-1; the match to TRBD1 covers 8 bases. Germline V CDR1 and CDR2: SGHTA, FQGNSA. CDR3 length: 14 residues. V was pared by 5 bases and J by 5 bases, with 7 bases of the junction left unmatched. Here the CDR3 DNA reads TGTGCCAGCAGCGCCAGGGGGCTCTGGACTGAAGCTTTCTTT. Protein: CASSARGLWTEAFF.

The rearrangement links TRBV7-2 to TRBJ2-3, with a tentative D call TRBD2 (6 bases). V was pared by 1 base and J by 2 bases, with 13 bases between. Germline loops: CDR1 SGHTA, CDR2 FQGNSA. There are 16 residues in the CDR3. Here the CDR3 DNA reads TGTGCCAGCAGCTTAGGCCTTAGCGGTCCCACAGATACGCAGTATTTT. Translated, it gives CASSLGLSGPTDTQYF.

This clonotype was seen a few times. This chain uses TRBV12-3 or TRBV12-4 with TRBJ2-7; no clear D gene. The CDR3 is 19 amino acids. V dropped 3 bases and J dropped 0 bases, with 24 bases sitting between them. The CDR3 reads CASSFVPRLDPKSSYEQYF. For the CDR3, the DNA is TGTGCCAGCAGTTTTGTCCCCCGCCTGGACCCGAAGAGCTCCTACGAGCAGTACTTC.

The chain is built from TRBV5-1 and TRBJ1-1; D is unclear. Trimming removed 2 bases from V and 0 bases from J, with 14 bases in between. The CDR3 covers 16 residues. Germline CDR1 is SGHRS and CDR2 is YFSETQ. In DNA, the CDR3 is TGCGCCAGCAGCTTCGTTAAGAACAGCATGAACACTGAAGCTTTCTTT. Amino acids: CASSFVKNSMNTEAFF.

The rearrangement links TRBV7-9 to TRBJ2-1; D not resolved. Germline assignment: CDR1 SEHNR and CDR2 FQNEAQ (reference sequence). The CDR3 is made up of 13 amino acids. V lost 2 bases and J lost 6, with 8 bases in between. CDR3 sequence reads: CASSLSPANEQFF. The CDR3 coding sequence is TGTGCCAGCAGCTTAAGCCCCGCCAATGAGCAGTTCTTC.

The chain links TRBV15 to TRBJ2-4; 9 nucleotides match TRBD1. The V and J ends lost 3 bases and 0 bases, in that order; junction bases with no gene match: 12. The germline V gene encodes CDR1 LNHNV and CDR2 YYDKDF (reference sequence). The CDR3 length is 19 residues. This chain's CDR3 is CATSSRTGAVDLAKNIQYF. The CDR3, as DNA: TGTGCCACCAGCAGTCGGACAGGGGCTGTTGACCTAGCCAAAAACATTCAGTACTTC.

The chain couples TRBV24-1 to TRBJ1-2; D gene ambiguous. The CDR3 length is 13 residues. Germline loops: CDR1 KGHDR, CDR2 SFDVKD. The ends were cut back, 1 base at V and 8 bases at J, with 10 bases in the middle. DNA for the CDR3: TGTGCCACCAGTGATTTCCTTGGTGACGGCTACACCTTC. Protein product: CATSDFLGDGYTF.

This sequence joins TRBV7-2 and TRBJ2-3, with a tentative D call TRBD2 (6 bases). Germline CDR1 and CDR2: SGHTA and FQGNSA. V dropped 0 bases and J dropped 1 base, with 8 bases sitting between them. The CDR3 extends over 15 amino acids. This CDR3 reads CASSLASSGTDTQYF. The CDR3, as DNA: TGTGCCAGCAGCTTAGCTTCTAGCGGCACAGATACGCAGTATTTT.

In its sample, this clonotype was seen a few times. The chain carries TRBV9 and TRBJ2-2; D is unresolved. Per the germline V gene, CDR1 is SGDLS and CDR2 is YYNGEE. Trimming took off 0 bases at V and 2 bases at J, with 8 bases between the two ends. CDR3 size: 15 residues. The CDR3 sequence: CASSVDAVNTGELFF. CDR3 nucleotides: TGTGCCAGCAGCGTAGATGCGGTAAACACCGGGGAGCTGTTTTTT.

This chain joins TRBV7-9 and TRBJ1-2; 8 nucleotides align to TRBD1. V dropped 5 bases and J dropped 8; count of bases not matched to a gene: 7. This CDR3 contains 13 residues. The germline V gene encodes CDR1 SEHNR and CDR2 FQNEAQ (reference sequence). CDR3 sequence: CASSPLDRGGYTF. The CDR3 nucleotides read TGTGCCAGCAGCCCACTAGACAGGGGCGGCTACACCTTC.